The 11 T cell receptor beta chains below come from one sample, sequenced in a study of post-analysis software for immune sequencing data. These receptors lack a known antigen. Study-wide results and limits: In patients, 4 to 6 TRBV segments were more frequent than in controls, with TRBV5-6, TRBV5-1 and TRBV20-1 among them.

Prepared TCR beta cDNA libraries contained unique molecular identifiers. TCRdb reprocessed the PCR reads via MiXCR and lists one record per CDR3 protein. This table holds some 890,000 distinct CDR3 sequences, 53% found once. Specimen: blood. The receptors were sampled from a girl aged 10-17 years with multiple sclerosis.

The chain links TRBV20-1 to TRBJ2-7; D is unresolved. V was cut by 6 bases and J by 4 bases, with 10 bases left in between. CDR1 and CDR2 from the germline V gene are DFQATT and SNEGSKA (reference sequence). The length of the CDR3 is 11 residues. The CDR3 nucleotides are TGCAGTGCGATGACGGTATACGAGCAGTACTTC. It specifies CSAMTVYEQYF.

This clonotype has only a few counts. The chain couples TRBV20-1 to TRBJ2-7; D assignment may be TRBD1 or TRBD2 (6 bases each). The CDR3 loop spans 14 amino acids. V lost 1 base and J 0 bases, leaving 10 bases between the germline ends. The germline V gene encodes CDR1 DFQATT and CDR2 SNEGSKA (reference sequence). The CDR3 DNA follows: TGCAGTGCTAGAGGGAGGGGGACCTCCTACGAGCAGTACTTC. Translating gives CSARGRGTSYEQYF.

The chain is built from TRBV5-6 and TRBJ1-1; 9 bases match TRBD1. This CDR3 is 14 amino acids long. Per the germline V gene, CDR1 is SGHDT and CDR2 is YYEEEE. Trimming took 3 bases from V and 12 from J; bases not matched to a gene: 12. The CDR3 nucleotides are TGTGCCAGCAGCTCGAATCACAGGGGGCGGACGTCTTTCTTT. Residues: CASSSNHRGRTSFF.

This clonotype has only one observation. The chain has TRBV10-3 and TRBJ2-5; 7 bases are shared with TRBD2. The J call is uncertain, as TRBJ2-7 better fits the DNA end. This CDR3 contains 15 residues. CDR1 is ENHRY, CDR2 SYGVKD, per germline. CDR3: CAINPAPLANHEQYF. The CDR3 DNA follows: TGTGCCATCAACCCCGCCCCACTAGCGAACCACGAGCAGTACTTC.

This clonotype appeared a few times. The V call is TRBV29-1, the J call TRBJ2-3; possible D gene TRBD1, 5 bases. Germline V CDR1 and CDR2: SQVTM, ANQGSEA. Trimming removed 6 bases at V and 4 bases at J, with 11 bases between. This CDR3 has 12 residues. As DNA, the CDR3 is TGCAGCGTCCTAAAGGGGCCAGATACGCAGTATTTT. It encodes CSVLKGPDTQYF.

This clonotype occurred a few times. J is TRBJ2-3 and V is TRBV28; TRBD2 aligns across 9 bases. V shed 6 bases, J shed 4 bases, and the junction held 2 bases outside the gene matches. This CDR3 is 13 amino acids long. Germline CDR1 is MDHEN and CDR2 is SYDVKM. The CDR3 DNA reads TGTGCCAGCAGGGGACTAGCCCCAGATACGCAGTATTTT. Residues: CASRGLAPDTQYF. Based on the CDR3 plus reference TRBV28 and TRBJ2-3, the full variable domain is DVKVTQSSRYLVKRTGEKVFLECVQDMDHENMFWYRQDPGLGLRLIYFSYDVKMKEKGDIPEGYSVSREKKERFSLILESASTNQTSMYLCASRGLAPDTQYFGPGTRLTVL.

This clonotype was seen a single time. This rearrangement joins TRBV20-1 to TRBJ2-7, with D tentatively TRBD2 (5 bases). The J call is doubtful: the DNA matches TRBJ2-5 better. Looked up from germline, CDR1 is DFQATT and CDR2 is SNEGSKA (reference sequence). CDR3 length: 14 amino acids. CDR3 in amino acids: CSASPGIYGETQYF. The CDR3 nucleotides are TGCAGTGCTAGCCCCGGGATCTATGGGGAGACCCAGTACTTC.

This clonotype has only a few counts. The V and J genes are TRBV20-1 and TRBJ2-7, with D possibly matching TRBD2 (5 bases). The CDR3 consists of 15 residues. Germline V gene sequence: CDR1 DFQATT, CDR2 SNEGSKA (reference sequence). V was shortened by 0 bases and J by 5 bases, with 17 bases between the two germline ends. Here the CDR3 DNA reads TGCAGTGCTAGAGATGCGGGCAGAAGAGAACACGAGCAGTACTTC. Translating gives CSARDAGRREHEQYF.

V gene TRBV10-3 combines with J gene TRBJ2-7; 8 bases are a match to TRBD1. J gave up 6 bases and V 4 bases, and 2 bases lay outside the gene matches. The germline CDR1 and CDR2 sequences are ENHRY and SYGVKD. The CDR3 runs to 12 residues. CDR3 DNA: TGTGCCATCAGTGGCACAGGGGGCGAGCAGTACTTC. The encoded protein is CAISGTGGEQYF.

This sequence joins TRBV7-6 and TRBJ2-7; D not certain. The CDR3 is made up of 14 amino acids. The V end lost 5 bases, the J end lost 1 base, and 12 bases lay between the germline ends. CDR1 is SGHVS, CDR2 FNYEAQ, per germline. The CDR3 protein is CASSPTAASYEQYF. The CDR3, as DNA: TGTGCCAGCAGCCCCACGGCGGCTTCCTACGAGCAGTACTTC.

This chain links TRBV12-3 or TRBV12-4 with TRBJ2-5, with 11 positions matching TRBD2. This CDR3 is 16 amino acids long. After removal of 2 bases from V and 5 bases from J, the junction contained 7 bases not matched to a gene. CDR3: CASSLLAGGRGETQYF. The CDR3 nucleotides are TGTGCCAGCAGTTTACTAGCGGGGGGCCGGGGGGAGACCCAGTACTTC.